The source of this TCR beta chain is a study of T-cell memory formation after mild COVID-19. Study-level information: The study found TCR clusters largely donor specific.

This clonotype was detected only a few times. The antigen is undetermined. TCRdb recomputed calls from the 5' RACE reads with MiXCR, one row per CDR3 protein. There are under 350,000 distinct CDR3 sequences in the sample; 15% to 20% occur only once, and approximately 25% lies in the top ten. Findings of the study overall: The CD4+ clones that contracted clustered mainly within CM and EM, and the CD8+ clones concentrated in EMRA. Clones contracting day 15 to 85 were balanced CD4/CD8; later expanders leaned CD4+.

V lost 6 bases and J lost 4; bases outside the gene matches: 5. The V gene's germline CDR1 is DFQATT and CDR2 SNEGSKA (reference sequence). The CDR3 has 12 residues. This sequence originates from a young man who had mild COVID-19 (a few samples of this study predate the infection). Cell type and time point are not known. The material sequenced was PBMCs or a T cell subset sorted from them (not recorded which). The chain uses TRBV20-1 and TRBJ2-5; TRBD1 agrees at 7 bases. CDR3 DNA: TGCAGTGCCCCCGACAGGGCAGAGACCCAGTACTTC. Encoded protein: CSAPDRAETQYF.